The 13 T cell receptor beta chains listed next were all sequenced from one sample in a study of blood T cell repertoires in COVID-19. Produced via immunoSEQ multiplex PCR; TCRdb's table is partial and in-frame only. The sample carries fewer than 70,000 clones, roughly 92% recorded once. The specimen was peripheral blood. All receptors derive from a man in his forties or fifties with active COVID-19.

CDR3 coding DNA: TGCGCCAGCAGCTTGGGGGCTAGCGGACCATACCAAGAGACCCAGTACTTC. It yields the protein CASSLGASGPYQETQYF. V and J are TRBV5-1 and TRBJ2-5; 7 nucleotides match TRBD2. Germline loops: CDR1 SGHRS, CDR2 YFSETQ. Trimming removed 0 bases from V and 0 bases from J; junction bases left unmatched: 8. The CDR3 is made up of 17 amino acids.

The rearrangement uses TRBV6-1 and TRBJ1-2, with D perhaps matching TRBD1 (5 bases). V lost 1 base, J lost 4 bases, and 16 bases lay in between. The CDR3 covers 16 residues. CDR1 and CDR2 from the germline V gene are MNHNS and SASEGT. The CDR3, as DNA: TGTGCCAGCAGTGAAGGGTTGATCCAGGGTATCTATGGCTACACCTTC. This sequence encodes CASSEGLIQGIYGYTF.

The rearrangement uses TRBV11-2 and TRBJ2-5; 7 bases line up with TRBD2. Losses at the gene ends were 1 base for V and 4 bases for J; bases not matched to a gene: 6. The length of the CDR3 is 15 residues. Germline lookup yields CDR1 SGHAT and CDR2 FQNNGV. CDR3 DNA sequence: TGTGCCAGCAGCTTAGTGGCGGGAGTGGTAGAGACCCAGTACTTC. Its translation: CASSLVAGVVETQYF.

The chain joins TRBV19 to TRBJ1-2; TRBD1 matches at 7 bases. Per germline, CDR1 LNHDA and CDR2 SQIVND (reference sequence). The CDR3 runs 15 residues. Trimming took 5 bases from V and 0 from J; bases not matched to a gene: 6. CDR3: CASSQRTGPNYGYTF. The CDR3 region has the DNA TGTGCCAGTAGTCAGAGGACAGGTCCTAACTATGGCTACACCTTC.

The V gene is TRBV6-5, the J gene TRBJ2-5; unclear D gene. Per germline, CDR1 MNHEY and CDR2 SVGAGI. The CDR3 covers 11 residues. V lost 8 bases, J lost 4 bases, and 8 bases lay in between. The CDR3 protein is CASRWLETQYF. For the CDR3, the DNA is TGTGCCAGCCGGTGGTTAGAGACCCAGTACTTC.

The chain employs TRBV27 and TRBJ2-2; TRBD2 might be the D (6 bases). Trimming cost V 5 bases and J 3 bases, with 16 bases left between them. The CDR3 is made up of 16 amino acids. From germline, CDR1 is MNHEY and CDR2 SMNVEV (reference sequence). Here the CDR3 DNA reads TGTGCCAGCAGTCCCCTTGGGACTCCTTACACCGGGGAGCTGTTTTTT. It translates to CASSPLGTPYTGELFF.

The gene calls are TRBV18 and TRBJ1-5, with TRBD1 matching 11 bases. Germline CDR1 reads KGHSH; CDR2 reads LQKENI. The J segment lost 6 bases and the V segment lost 3 bases, leaving 1 base of the junction unmatched. This CDR3 region has 14 residues. DNA of the CDR3: TGTGCCAGCTCACCGGGACAGGGGGTTCAGCCCCAGCATTTT. This gives the protein CASSPGQGVQPQHF. Drawing the rest from reference TRBV18 and TRBJ1-5, the complete variable domain is NAGVMQNPRHLVRRRGQEARLRCSPMKGHSHVYWYRQLPEEGLKFMVYLQKENIIDESGMPKERFSAEFPKEGPSILRIQQVVRGDSAAYFCASSPGQGVQPQHFGDGTRLSIL.

The genes are TRBV19 and TRBJ1-2, with TRBD1 matching 9 bases. The CDR3 has 14 amino acids. Germline V CDR1 and CDR2: LNHDA, SQIVND (reference sequence). Trimming cost V 6 bases and J 5 bases; bases outside gene matches: 7. The CDR3 coding sequence is TGTGCCAGTAGGACAGGGGGTTCGGGATATGGCTACACCTTC. It codes for CASRTGGSGYGYTF.

The count of this clone is one. This chain joins TRBV7-9 and TRBJ2-2, with 11 bases lining up with TRBD2. This CDR3 is built from 19 residues. Germline CDR1 and CDR2: SEHNR and FQNEAQ (reference sequence). J lost 0 bases, V lost 4 bases, and 10 bases had no gene match. The CDR3 loop reads CASSSTDPGLAANTGELFF. CDR3 DNA: TGTGCCAGCAGCTCCACTGACCCGGGACTAGCGGCGAACACCGGGGAGCTGTTTTTT.

The genes are TRBV5-6 and TRBJ2-5, with D unclear. Germline V lookup: CDR1 SGHDT, CDR2 YYEEEE. The CDR3 extends over 14 amino acids. Between the trimmed V and J ends, which lost 1 base and 10 bases, there was a span of 17 bases. CDR3 DNA sequence: TGTGCCAGCAGCTTGATTGAGGTCAGCTCGATCCAGTACTTC. Translating gives CASSLIEVSSIQYF.

The chain links TRBV18 to TRBJ2-3; TRBD2 agrees at 15 bases. The V gene end was trimmed by 0 bases and the J gene end by 0 bases; junction bases not matched to a gene: 1. CDR1 is KGHSH and CDR2 is LQKENI in the germline V gene. This CDR3 is 18 amino acids long. This CDR3 is CASSPPGTSGGSTDTQYF. CDR3 DNA sequence: TGTGCCAGCTCACCACCGGGGACTAGCGGGGGGAGCACAGATACGCAGTATTTT.

This clone showed up just once. The chain carries TRBV7-6 and TRBJ2-1; TRBD2 agrees at 14 bases. Germline CDR1 is SGHVS and CDR2 is FNYEAQ. The CDR3 covers 18 residues. Unmatched junction bases numbered 6, after V lost 5 bases and J lost 0 bases. CDR3 sequence: CASSPRLAGGDSYNEQFF. The CDR3 DNA is TGTGCCAGCAGCCCCCGACTAGCGGGAGGGGACTCCTACAATGAGCAGTTCTTC.

The J gene is TRBJ2-7, the V gene TRBV5-6; 9 bases fit TRBD1. Germline V gene sequence: CDR1 SGHDT, CDR2 YYEEEE. The V gene end was trimmed by 4 bases and the J gene end by 3 bases; junction bases not matched to a gene: 8. This CDR3 spans 15 amino acids. This chain's CDR3 is CASSSYRTGVYEQYF. CDR3 coding DNA: TGTGCCAGCAGCAGCTACCGGACAGGGGTCTACGAGCAGTACTTC.